The entry that follows covers one T cell receptor beta chain sequence. The sample is drawn from a study of early T cells in non-severe SARS-CoV-2 infection. The V end was cut by 3 bases, the J end by 5 bases, with 14 bases between. Germline V gives CDR1 LGHDT, CDR2 YNNKEL (reference sequence). CDR3 length: 15 residues. In TCRdb, the 5' RACE reads were re-called with MiXCR into one record per CDR3 protein. The table has tens of thousands of distinct CDR3 sequences, more than 4.5% seen once. The sequence was collected from an adult who was a healthcare worker with PCR-confirmed SARS-CoV-2 infection or an uninfected control (not recorded which). This chain uses TRBV3-1 with TRBJ2-1, with D unclear. The sequencing here drew on whole blood, taken at baseline. The CDR3 region has the DNA TGTGCCAGCAGCCACGCACGGTGGGATAACAATGAGCAGTTCTTC. Translated: CASSHARWDNNEQFF.